The T cell receptor (beta chain) under discussion was sequenced for a study of graft-versus-host responses after intestinal transplantation. As to this clone: Its cognate antigen is unknown.

The repertoire was sequenced with immunoSEQ multiplex PCR; TCRdb's copy has only in-frame clones and lacks some. The sample contains some 100,000 clones, 80% to 95% of which appear only once. Study-level points and caveats: Elevated graft-versus-host to host-versus-graft clonal ratios in allografts were recorded for patients with graft-donor T cell macrochimerism.

Specimen: unstimulated CD8+ T cells sorted from spleen or lymph node cells, collected before intestinal transplant. The clonotype originates from a human donor who received an intestinal transplant.

In DNA, the CDR3 is TGCGCCAGCAGCCCATACACCGATAACTATGGCTACACCTTC. Translating it yields CASSPYTDNYGYTF. The chain is built from TRBV4-1 and TRBJ1-2; D not certain. CDR3 length: 14 residues. Trimming cost V 4 bases and J 1 base, with 10 bases left between them. Looked up from germline, CDR1 is MGHRA and CDR2 is YSYEKL.